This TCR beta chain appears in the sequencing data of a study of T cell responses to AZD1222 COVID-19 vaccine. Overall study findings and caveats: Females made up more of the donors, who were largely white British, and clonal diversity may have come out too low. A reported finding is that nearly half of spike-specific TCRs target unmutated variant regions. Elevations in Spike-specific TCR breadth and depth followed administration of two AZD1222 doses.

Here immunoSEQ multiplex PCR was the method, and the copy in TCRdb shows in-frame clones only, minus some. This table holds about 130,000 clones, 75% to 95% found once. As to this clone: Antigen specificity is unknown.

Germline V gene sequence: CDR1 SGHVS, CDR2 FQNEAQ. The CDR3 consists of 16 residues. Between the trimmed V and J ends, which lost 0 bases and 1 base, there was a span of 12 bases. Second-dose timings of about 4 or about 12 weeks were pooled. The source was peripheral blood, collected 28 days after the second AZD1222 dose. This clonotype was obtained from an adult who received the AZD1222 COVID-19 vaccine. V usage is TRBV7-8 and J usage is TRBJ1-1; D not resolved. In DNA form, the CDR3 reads TGTGCCAGCAGCTTAGCGAGAGGGAGGACGAACACTGAAGCTTTCTTT. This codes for CASSLARGRTNTEAFF.